The sequence of this T cell receptor beta chain was determined in a study of cytomegalovirus exposure and HLA in healthy donors. Study outcomes and limitations: Because they were indistinguishable, some V segments, including TRBV6-2 and TRBV6-3, were excluded. Among TCR sequences, most were rare, though some public TCRs appeared in many donors.

This CDR3 has 16 residues. CDR1 SGHNT and CDR2 YYREEE come from the germline V gene (reference sequence). The V and J ends lost 4 bases and 6 bases, in that order; junction bases with no gene match: 12. This clone was observed a few times. The antigen is not known. The PCR was carried out with 60 Vbeta primers and 13 Jbeta primers. Sequencing used immunoSEQ multiplex PCR; TCRdb keeps in-frame clones, though not all of them. The sample shows approximately 150,000 clones, more than 65% of them seen only once. The rearrangement uses TRBV5-4 and TRBJ1-4; 7 bases agree with TRBD1. The sequencing sample was made of PBMCs. This clonotype originated in a woman aged 40 to 50 in good health and CMV-seropositive. Written as DNA, the CDR3 is TGTGCCAGCAGCAAGTTTAGTGACAGGGCGGATGAAAAACTGTTTTTT. Translation gives CASSKFSDRADEKLFF.